The 14 T cell receptor beta chains below were found in one sample sequenced in a study of T cell repertoires in cytomegalovirus infection. TCRdb analysed the reads with MiXCR anew, one entry per CDR3 protein. This table holds about 300,000 distinct CDR3 sequences, about 26% found once. Sequencing was performed on PBMCs. The receptors originated from a human donor in good health (CMV status not recorded). Some clones in this sample may be carry-over from other donors' samples.

This clonotype was observed a handful of times. The chain recombines TRBV5-4 with TRBJ2-5; 8 positions match TRBD1. V gave up 4 bases and J gave up 5 bases; unmatched junction bases: 4. Germline V gene lookup returns CDR1 SGHNT and CDR2 YYREEE (reference sequence). The CDR3 totals 13 residues. The DNA for the CDR3 is TGTGCCAGCAGCCGGACAGGGTCCGAGACCCAGTACTTC. Amino acid sequence: CASSRTGSETQYF. Full variable domain (rest looked up from reference TRBV5-4 and TRBJ2-5): ETGVTQSPTHLIKTRGQQVTLRCSSQSGHNTVSWYQQALGQGPQFIFQYYREEENGRGNFPPRFSGLQFPNYSSELNVNALELDDSALYLCASSRTGSETQYFGPGTRLLVL.

This clonotype was observed a handful of times. The rearrangement links TRBV2 to TRBJ2-6, with D hard to call. Looked up from germline, CDR1 is SNHLY and CDR2 is FYNNEI. Between the trimmed V and J ends, which lost 7 bases and 0 bases, there was a span of 10 bases. The CDR3 has 15 amino acids. DNA of the CDR3: TGTGCCAGCAAGGAAGTGCGCTCTGGGGCCAACGTCCTGACTTTC. The encoded protein is CASKEVRSGANVLTF.

This clonotype has a count of ten or more. The V and J genes are TRBV28 and TRBJ1-1, with D uncertain. Trimming pared 3 bases from V and 11 bases from J, leaving 10 bases between. From germline, CDR1 is MDHEN and CDR2 SYDVKM. This CDR3 comprises 11 residues. The CDR3 DNA sequence: TGTGCCAGCAGTTTCGGAACTGGGGCTTTCTTT. Its protein is CASSFGTGAFF.

As regards this clonotype: A much larger clonotype is one base distant, so this may be a read error. The J gene is TRBJ2-3, the V gene TRBV7-2; the match to TRBD2 covers 10 bases. The CDR3 is 19 residues long. J was trimmed by 0 bases and V by 5 bases; bases with no gene match: 14. Germline V gene sequence: CDR1 SGHTA, CDR2 FQGNSA. Here the CDR3 DNA reads TGTGCCAGCAGCGGAGGGACTAGCGTGAGCGCTACTAGCACAGATACGCAGTATTTT. This gives the protein CASSGGTSVSATSTDTQYF.

This clonotype showed up just a few times. J is TRBJ1-5 and V is TRBV5-1, with 9 bases aligning to TRBD1. The V segment lost 4 bases and the J segment 4 bases; nucleotides outside the gene matches: 12. The CDR3 is 17 amino acids. CDR1 is SGHRS and CDR2 is YFSETQ in the germline V gene. CDR3 amino acids: CASSLGTGNIANQPQHF. DNA of the CDR3: TGCGCCAGCAGCCTGGGGACAGGGAATATAGCAAATCAGCCCCAGCATTTT.

The table lists this clonotype with a few counts. The chain is built from TRBV7-2 and TRBJ2-7; maybe TRBD2 (7 bases). Germline assignment: CDR1 SGHTA and CDR2 FQGNSA. The CDR3 consists of 15 residues. V was clipped by 1 base and J by 2 bases, with 12 bases between them. The CDR3 DNA is TGTGCCAGCAGCTTAGTTATGGGGGGGCCCTACGAGCAGTACTTC. Translation: CASSLVMGGPYEQYF.

V is TRBV28 and J is TRBJ2-1; D uncertain. Germline V gene sequence: CDR1 MDHEN, CDR2 SYDVKM. V shed 5 bases and J shed 0 bases, with 17 bases lying between them. This CDR3 contains 17 residues. The CDR3 spells CASSPWVDWSSYNEQFF. The CDR3 region has the DNA TGTGCCAGCAGTCCGTGGGTAGACTGGAGCTCCTACAATGAGCAGTTCTTC.

This clonotype was observed at least ten times. The chain recombines TRBV7-2 with TRBJ1-6; tentative D call: TRBD1 (6 bases). In germline, CDR1 is SGHTA, CDR2 FQGNSA. The CDR3 has 15 residues. The V end was cut by 5 bases, the J end by 8 bases, with 16 bases between. CDR3 in amino acids: CASSLIRGWDSPLHF. In DNA form, the CDR3 reads TGTGCCAGCAGCCTCATCAGGGGTTGGGATTCACCCCTCCACTTT.

In this sample, this clonotype turned up a few times. The chain combines TRBV5-1 with TRBJ1-2; possible D gene TRBD1, 6 bases. The CDR3 consists of 14 residues. Germline CDR1 and CDR2: SGHRS and YFSETQ. V was clipped by 0 bases and J by 8 bases, with 14 bases between them. In DNA form, the CDR3 reads TGCGCCAGCAGCTTGGACAGGGCCCTCGGCGGCTACACCTTC. Translating gives CASSLDRALGGYTF.

For the CDR3, the DNA is TGCAGTGCTAGAAGGAGGGGAGGATACCTTGGCTACACCTTC. Translation: CSARRRGGYLGYTF. This chain uses TRBV20-1 with TRBJ1-2; a weak D match, TRBD1 (5 bases). The CDR3 extends over 14 amino acids. Germline CDR1 DFQATT, CDR2 SNEGSKA (reference sequence). Trimming shortened V by 2 bases and J by 7 bases, and 17 bases separated the two germline ends.

This sequence joins TRBV24-1 and TRBJ2-1; D is uncertain. CDR1 is KGHDR and CDR2 is SFDVKD in the germline V gene. V lost 1 base and J lost 9, with 3 bases in between. The length of the CDR3 is 11 residues. The CDR3 region is CATSDFSEQFF. The CDR3 coding sequence is TGTGCCACCAGTGATTTTAGTGAGCAGTTCTTC.

This clonotype has more than one count but fewer than ten. The CDR3, as DNA: TGTGCCAGCAGCTCCTCCCCTCCTAGCGGGATGATCTCCAATGAGCAGTTCTTC. This codes for CASSSSPPSGMISNEQFF. The gene calls are TRBV7-6 and TRBJ2-1; 9 nucleotides agree with TRBD2. The CDR3 loop spans 18 amino acids. The V gene's germline CDR1 is SGHVS and CDR2 FNYEAQ. Unmatched junction bases numbered 16, after V lost 4 bases and J lost 6 bases.

This clonotype turned up a few times. The chain carries TRBV2 and TRBJ1-1; D is perhaps TRBD1 (5 bases). The germline V and J ends were trimmed by 7 bases and 0 bases, with 15 bases remaining between them. CDR3 length equals 15 residues. Germline lookup yields CDR1 SNHLY and CDR2 FYNNEI. The CDR3 DNA reads TGTGCCAGCATACAGCTTGGGGGACTGAACACTGAAGCTTTCTTT. Translation: CASIQLGGLNTEAFF. Full variable domain (missing parts from reference TRBV2 and TRBJ1-1): EPEVTQTPSHQVTQMGQEVILRCVPISNHLYFYWYRQILGQKVEFLVSFYNNEISEKSEIFDDQFSVERPDGSNFTLKIRSTKLEDSAMYFCASIQLGGLNTEAFFGQGTRLTVV.

This clonotype was picked up a small number of times. J is TRBJ2-5 and V is TRBV29-1, with D maybe TRBD1 (5 bases). The CDR3 consists of 13 residues. From germline, CDR1 is SQVTM and CDR2 ANQGSEA. V lost 4 bases, J lost 5 bases, and 14 bases lay in between. CDR3 bases: TGCAGCGTTGCGGACGTCCCAGGGGAGACCCAGTACTTC. It specifies CSVADVPGETQYF.